This TCR beta chain stems from a study of metastatic and nonmetastatic thyroid tumors. Background on the study: Patients with malignant and benign thyroid disease provided blood and tumor or nodule tissue, whose repertoires were compared.

TCRdb reassembled clones from the PCR reads with MiXCR. Among tens of thousands of clones listed, roughly 20% were seen once. Trimming took 4 bases from V and 0 from J, leaving 12 bases between them. CDR3 length: 16 amino acids. Germline V CDR1 and CDR2: MNHNS, SASEGT. Every patient was untreated before thyroid surgery. The J gene is TRBJ2-2, the V gene TRBV6-1; perhaps TRBD1 as D (5 bases). The origin of this receptor is a female donor with papillary thyroid cancer or a benign thyroid nodule (not recorded which). Some clones in this sample may be carry-over from other donors' samples. Sequenced: adjacent normal tissue. The CDR3 coding sequence is TGTGCCAGCAGTGTCCTACAGGTTCCGAACACCGGGGAGCTGTTTTTT. Translated: CASSVLQVPNTGELFF.